The clone carrying this TCR beta chain was observed a few times. Its specificity is not known. The data were obtained in a study of T cells after yellow fever vaccination. Per germline, CDR1 ENHRY and CDR2 SYGVKD. CDR3 length: 15 residues. Trimming removed 6 bases from V and 1 base from J, with 13 bases in between. Study-wide points: A faster peak, day 5 versus 15, was reached by the weaker secondary response.

TCRdb re-analysed the 5' RACE reads in MiXCR, keeping a single row per CDR3 protein. The table shows 500,000 to 700,000 distinct CDR3 sequences, with roughly a fifth occurring only once. The chain combines TRBV10-3 with TRBJ2-1; TRBD1 is a possible D gene (6 bases). Sequencing used PBMCs, obtained 15 days after the yellow fever booster vaccination. This TCR derives from a man in his thirties or forties who received the YFV17D yellow fever vaccine. In DNA, the CDR3 is TGTGCCATCAGCAAGGGGGATGGATCCTACAATGAGCAGTTCTTC. It is translated as CAISKGDGSYNEQFF.